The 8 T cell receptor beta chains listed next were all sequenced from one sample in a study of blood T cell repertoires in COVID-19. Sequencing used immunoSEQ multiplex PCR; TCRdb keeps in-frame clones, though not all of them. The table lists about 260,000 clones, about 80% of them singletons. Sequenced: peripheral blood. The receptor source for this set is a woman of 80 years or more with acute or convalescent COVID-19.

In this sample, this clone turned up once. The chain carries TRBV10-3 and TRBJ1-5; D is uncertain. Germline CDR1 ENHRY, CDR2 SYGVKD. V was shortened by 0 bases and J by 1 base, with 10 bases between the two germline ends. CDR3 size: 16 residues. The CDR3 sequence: CAISESRGASNQPQHF. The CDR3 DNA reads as TGTGCCATCAGTGAGTCGAGAGGCGCGAGCAATCAGCCCCAGCATTTT.

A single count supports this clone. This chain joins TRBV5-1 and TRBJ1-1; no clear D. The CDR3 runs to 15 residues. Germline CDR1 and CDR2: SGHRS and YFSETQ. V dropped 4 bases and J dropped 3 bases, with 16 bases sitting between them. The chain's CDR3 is CASSRTPSGDTEAFF. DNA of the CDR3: TGCGCCAGCAGCCGTACCCCTTCCGGGGACACTGAAGCTTTCTTT.

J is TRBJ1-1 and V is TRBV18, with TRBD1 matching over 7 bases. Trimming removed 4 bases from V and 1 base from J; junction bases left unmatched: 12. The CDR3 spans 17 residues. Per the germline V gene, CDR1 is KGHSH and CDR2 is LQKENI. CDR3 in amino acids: CASSRGTARKGNTEAFF. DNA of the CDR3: TGTGCCAGCTCACGGGGGACAGCTCGGAAGGGGAACACTGAAGCTTTCTTT.

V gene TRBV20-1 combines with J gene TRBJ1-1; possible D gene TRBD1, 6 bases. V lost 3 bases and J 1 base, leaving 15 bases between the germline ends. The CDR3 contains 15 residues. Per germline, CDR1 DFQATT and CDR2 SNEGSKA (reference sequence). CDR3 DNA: TGCAGTGCTAGTAGGCAGGGGCTCAGGAACACTGAAGCTTTCTTT. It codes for CSASRQGLRNTEAFF.

CDR3: CASASGGATDTQYF. DNA of the CDR3: TGTGCCTCGGCCAGCGGGGGGGCCACAGATACGCAGTATTTT. J is TRBJ2-3 and V is TRBV5-4; the match to TRBD2 covers 10 bases. This CDR3 is 14 amino acids long. Per the germline V gene, CDR1 is SGHNT and CDR2 is YYREEE (reference sequence). Trimming took 10 bases from V and 2 from J; bases not matched to a gene: 7.

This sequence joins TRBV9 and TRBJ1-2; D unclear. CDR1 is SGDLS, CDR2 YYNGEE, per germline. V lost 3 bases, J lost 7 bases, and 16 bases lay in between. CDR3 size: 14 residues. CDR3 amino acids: CASSATTGGGGYTF. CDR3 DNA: TGTGCCAGCAGCGCGACAACGGGAGGAGGTGGCTACACCTTC. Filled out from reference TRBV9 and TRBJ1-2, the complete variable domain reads DSGVTQTPKHLITATGQRVTLRCSPRSGDLSVYWYQQSLDQGLQFLIQYYNGEERAKGNILERFSAQQFPDLHSELNLSSLELGDSALYFCASSATTGGGGYTFGSGTRLTVV.

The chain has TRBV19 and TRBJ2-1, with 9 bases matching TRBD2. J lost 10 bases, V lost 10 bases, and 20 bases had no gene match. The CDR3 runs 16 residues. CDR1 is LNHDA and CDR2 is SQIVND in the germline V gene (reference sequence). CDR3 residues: CATFSRGLAGTREQFF. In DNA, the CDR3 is TGTGCCACCTTCTCAAGGGGCCTAGCGGGGACAAGAGAGCAGTTCTTC.

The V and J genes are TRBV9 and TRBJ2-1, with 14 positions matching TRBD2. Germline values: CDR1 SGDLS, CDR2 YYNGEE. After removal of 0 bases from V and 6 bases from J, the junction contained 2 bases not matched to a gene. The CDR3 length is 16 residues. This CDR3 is CASSVGLAGGRNEQFF. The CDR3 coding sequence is TGTGCCAGCAGCGTAGGACTAGCGGGGGGGCGCAATGAGCAGTTCTTC.